These 22 T cell receptor beta chains came from one sample sequenced in a study of cytomegalovirus exposure and HLA in healthy donors. Researchers ran the PCR with 60 Vbeta and 13 Jbeta primers. Clones were sequenced by immunoSEQ multiplex PCR, and TCRdb holds only the in-frame ones, with some missing. The data hold roughly 70,000 clones, with 70% to 75% observed a single time. Specimen: PBMCs. All receptors come from a human donor in good health.

The chain uses TRBV30 and TRBJ1-5, with 10 bases aligning to TRBD1. Trimming cost V 0 bases and J 6 bases; bases outside gene matches: 5. This CDR3 is built from 15 residues. CDR1 and CDR2 from the germline V gene are GTSNPN and SVGIG (reference sequence). CDR3: CAWSVRDRGVQPQHF. The DNA of the CDR3 is TGTGCCTGGAGTGTACGGGACAGGGGTGTTCAGCCCCAGCATTTT.

V usage is TRBV5-1 and J usage is TRBJ2-1; 10 positions match TRBD2. Trimming removed 4 bases from V and 5 bases from J; junction bases left unmatched: 9. CDR1 SGHRS and CDR2 YFSETQ come from the germline V gene. This CDR3 is 16 amino acids long. The CDR3 DNA follows: TGCGCCAGCAGCCCCCAGGGACTAGCGACGAACAATGAGCAGTTCTTC. It is translated as CASSPQGLATNNEQFF.

This chain joins TRBV5-1 and TRBJ1-1, with D perhaps TRBD1 (5 bases). Per the germline V gene, CDR1 is SGHRS and CDR2 is YFSETQ. The CDR3 totals 14 residues. Trimming took off 7 bases at V and 10 bases at J, with 23 bases between the two ends. Written as DNA, the CDR3 is TGCGCCAGCCGGGGCGGGAGTCAGGGTATAGTAGCTTTCTTT. Its translation is CASRGGSQGIVAFF.

This clone is a singleton in its sample. V and J are TRBV6-5 and TRBJ2-7; 7 bases match TRBD2. CDR1 and CDR2 (germline): MNHEY, SVGAGI. Trimming at V came to 0 bases and at J to 7 bases, leaving 9 bases not matched to a gene. The CDR3 contains 15 residues. The CDR3: CASSYSGGGPVEQYF. DNA of the CDR3: TGTGCCAGCAGTTACTCTGGGGGAGGGCCGGTAGAGCAGTACTTC.

The chain uses TRBV29-1 and TRBJ1-1, with 10 bases identical to TRBD1. Per germline, CDR1 SQVTM and CDR2 ANQGSEA. CDR3 length: 13 residues. The J segment lost 11 bases and the V segment lost 6 bases, leaving 12 bases of the junction unmatched. CDR3 residues: CSVGQGDGRGAFF. CDR3 nucleotides: TGCAGCGTCGGACAGGGGGACGGTCGTGGGGCTTTCTTT.

There are a few counts of this clone. The gene calls are TRBV27 and TRBJ2-1; TRBD2 matches at 9 bases. The V gene's germline CDR1 is MNHEY and CDR2 SMNVEV (reference sequence). The CDR3 covers 14 residues. Germline trimming cut 2 bases from V and 9 bases from J; bases unmatched to any gene: 5. CDR3 in amino acids: CASSLGAGGREQFF. CDR3 nucleotide sequence: TGTGCCAGCAGTTTAGGAGCGGGAGGCCGTGAGCAGTTCTTC.

This clone was detected once. The chain couples TRBV4-1 to TRBJ1-2; a possible D gene is TRBD1 (5 bases). Germline CDR1 reads MGHRA; CDR2 reads YSYEKL. This CDR3 region has 15 residues. With 0 bases removed from V and 4 bases from J, the gap between germline ends came to 12 bases. The CDR3 is CASSQDGVGAYGYTF. The CDR3 region has the DNA TGCGCCAGCAGCCAAGATGGAGTAGGGGCCTATGGCTACACCTTC.

The rearrangement uses TRBV30 and TRBJ1-1; D is possibly TRBD1 (6 bases). Trimming shortened V by 0 bases and J by 12 bases, and 17 bases separated the two germline ends. Germline lookup yields CDR1 GTSNPN and CDR2 SVGIG (reference sequence). The CDR3 has 13 residues. The CDR3 DNA sequence: TGTGCCTGGAGTGTACTCGGGGGGGCGGAAACTTTCTTT. Encoded protein: CAWSVLGGAETFF.

For the CDR3, the DNA is TGTGCCAGCAGTGCACCGGGGTCGAGCGGGAGCTCCTACGAGCAGTACTTC. Translating it yields CASSAPGSSGSSYEQYF. This chain uses TRBV28 with TRBJ2-7, with 8 bases that match TRBD2. The CDR3 length is 17 residues. Trimming at V came to 5 bases and at J to 0 bases, leaving 12 bases not matched to a gene. Germline V CDR1 and CDR2: MDHEN, SYDVKM.

The V gene is TRBV28, the J gene TRBJ1-5; D uncertain. The CDR3 runs to 13 residues. Germline V gene data show CDR1 as MDHEN and CDR2 as SYDVKM. Between the trimmed V and J ends, which lost 7 bases and 0 bases, there was a span of 7 bases. For the CDR3, the DNA is TGTGCCAGCATGTTAAATAGCAATCAGCCCCAGCATTTT. Amino acid sequence: CASMLNSNQPQHF.

The chain has TRBV30 and TRBJ1-2; a possible D gene is TRBD1 (5 bases). V was shortened by 2 bases and J by 3 bases, with 19 bases between the two germline ends. CDR1 is GTSNPN and CDR2 is SVGIG in the germline V gene (reference sequence). This CDR3 region has 16 residues. In nucleotides, the CDR3 is TGTGCCTGGAGTCGAAGGGGCAGGGCGGTTGACTATGGCTACACCTTC. It codes for CAWSRRGRAVDYGYTF.

The V gene is TRBV5-1, the J gene TRBJ2-4; TRBD2 might be the D (6 bases). V was clipped by 4 bases and J by 4 bases, with 12 bases between them. The germline V gene has CDR1 SGHRS and CDR2 YFSETQ. The CDR3 runs to 14 residues. The CDR3 loop reads CASSVIGGKNIQYF. The CDR3 DNA reads TGCGCCAGCAGCGTAATAGGAGGGAAAAACATTCAGTACTTC. Together with reference TRBV5-1 and TRBJ2-4, the CDR3 gives the full variable domain: KAGVTQTPRYLIKTRGQQVTLSCSPISGHRSVSWYQQTPGQGLQFLFEYFSETQRNKGNFPGRFSGRQFSNSRSEMNVSTLELGDSALYLCASSVIGGKNIQYFGAGTRLSVL.

The chain is built from TRBV12-5 and TRBJ1-1; a weak D match, TRBD1 (6 bases). The germline gives CDR1 LGHNT, CDR2 FRNRAP. The CDR3 loop spans 14 amino acids. V lost 5 bases, J lost 1 base, and 11 bases lay in between. This CDR3 reads CASGTGTQNTEAFF. CDR3 bases: TGTGCTAGTGGTACCGGGACACAGAACACTGAAGCTTTCTTT. The complete variable domain, with remaining parts taken from reference TRBV12-5 and TRBJ1-1, reads DARVTQTPRHKVTEMGQEVTMRCQPILGHNTVFWYRQTMMQGLELLAYFRNRAPLDDSGMPKDRFSAEMPDATLATLKIQPSEPRDSAVYFCASGTGTQNTEAFFGQGTRLTVV.

This chain links TRBV15 with TRBJ2-2; TRBD1 matches 7 bases. This CDR3 contains 14 residues. V shed 0 bases, J shed 10 bases, and the junction held 5 bases outside the gene matches. Germline CDR1 is LNHNV and CDR2 is YYDKDF (reference sequence). The CDR3 protein is CATSRDRGPAELFF. CDR3 coding DNA: TGTGCCACCAGCAGAGATAGGGGGCCCGCGGAGCTGTTTTTT.

By sample share, this clone is medium-sized. The chain employs TRBV13 and TRBJ1-1; TRBD1 agrees at 9 bases. Germline CDR1 is PRHDT and CDR2 is FYEKMQ (reference sequence). The CDR3 is 15 residues long. With 5 bases clipped from V and 1 base from J, the junction kept 5 bases outside the gene matches. The CDR3 is CASSPSGQGNTEAFF. The CDR3 bases are TGTGCCAGCAGCCCCTCGGGACAGGGGAACACTGAAGCTTTCTTT.

This clone was observed once. The V gene is TRBV6-4, the J gene TRBJ1-5; TRBD1 agrees at 11 bases. Germline V gene data show CDR1 as MRHNA and CDR2 as SNTAGT. The CDR3 runs 15 residues. Losses at the gene ends were 6 bases for V and 6 bases for J; bases not matched to a gene: 7. The CDR3 loop is CASSPRTGGGQPQHF. The CDR3, as DNA: TGTGCCAGCAGCCCCAGGACAGGGGGCGGTCAGCCCCAGCATTTT.

The gene calls are TRBV4-1 and TRBJ2-1, with 12 bases fitting TRBD2. The CDR3 sequence is 18 residues long. With V trimmed by 0 bases and J by 9 bases, 12 bases remained unmatched. The germline gives CDR1 MGHRA, CDR2 YSYEKL. The CDR3 reads CASSQEGSTSGRYGEQFF. The CDR3 bases are TGCGCCAGCAGCCAAGAAGGATCAACTAGCGGGAGGTATGGTGAGCAGTTCTTC.

This chain links TRBV11-2 with TRBJ2-1, with 8 bases aligning to TRBD2. This CDR3 contains 13 residues. With V trimmed by 2 bases and J by 9 bases, 3 bases remained unmatched. The germline V gene has CDR1 SGHAT and CDR2 FQNNGV. The CDR3 DNA reads TGTGCCAGCAGCTTAATTCGGGGGGGTGAGCAGTTCTTC. Translating it yields CASSLIRGGEQFF.

This clone was seen once. This chain links TRBV30 with TRBJ2-7; 11 nucleotides agree with TRBD2. The CDR3 runs 16 residues. Germline trimming cut 3 bases from V and 0 bases from J; bases unmatched to any gene: 7. Per germline, CDR1 GTSNPN and CDR2 SVGIG (reference sequence). DNA for the CDR3: TGTGCCTGGAGGGGAGGTACTAGCGGGAGCTCCTACGAGCAGTACTTC. The encoded protein is CAWRGGTSGSSYEQYF.

The chain employs TRBV4-2 and TRBJ2-7; TRBD2 agrees at 7 bases. Germline V gene data show CDR1 as LGHNA and CDR2 as YNFKEQ. Trimming cost V 5 bases and J 5 bases; bases outside gene matches: 9. The CDR3 runs to 14 residues. In DNA form, the CDR3 reads TGTGCCAGCAGCTGGGGACTATTTAACGACGAGCAGTACTTC. As protein: CASSWGLFNDEQYF.

The gene calls are TRBV4-2 and TRBJ2-5, with D perhaps matching TRBD1 (6 bases). The CDR3 extends over 16 amino acids. In germline, CDR1 is LGHNA, CDR2 YNFKEQ. V lost 0 bases and J lost 5, with 16 bases in between. The CDR3 nucleotides are TGTGCCAGCAGCCAAGATCTGCAGGGGCGGACGGAGACCCAGTACTTC. This encodes CASSQDLQGRTETQYF.

This clone came up once. The gene calls are TRBV28 and TRBJ1-3, with TRBD1 identical over 7 bases. The CDR3 consists of 17 residues. Per germline, CDR1 MDHEN and CDR2 SYDVKM. Germline trimming cut 4 bases from V and 4 bases from J; bases unmatched to any gene: 13. The CDR3 here is CASSSPHGTVNGNTIYF. The CDR3 DNA follows: TGTGCCAGCAGTTCCCCCCATGGGACAGTCAACGGAAACACCATATATTTT.